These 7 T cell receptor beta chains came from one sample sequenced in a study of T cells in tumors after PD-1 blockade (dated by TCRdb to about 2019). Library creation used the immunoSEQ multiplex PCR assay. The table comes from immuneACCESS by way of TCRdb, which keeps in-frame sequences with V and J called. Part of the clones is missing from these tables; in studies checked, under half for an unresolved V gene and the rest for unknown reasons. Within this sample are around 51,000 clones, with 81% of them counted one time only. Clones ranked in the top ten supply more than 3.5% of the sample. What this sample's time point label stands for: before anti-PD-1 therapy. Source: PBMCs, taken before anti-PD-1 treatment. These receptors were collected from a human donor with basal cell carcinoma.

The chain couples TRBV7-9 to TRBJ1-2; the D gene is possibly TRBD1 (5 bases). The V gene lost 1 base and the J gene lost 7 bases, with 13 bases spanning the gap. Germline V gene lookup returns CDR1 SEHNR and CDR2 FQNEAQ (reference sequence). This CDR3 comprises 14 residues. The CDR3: CASSLGGDPSGYTF. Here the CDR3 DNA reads TGTGCCAGCAGCTTAGGGGGGGATCCGAGTGGCTACACCTTC.

The CDR3 spells CASSLFSRANTGELFF. The CDR3 DNA sequence: TGTGCCAGCAGCCTCTTTAGTAGAGCGAACACCGGGGAGCTGTTTTTT. The chain has TRBV7-2 and TRBJ2-2; D gene uncertain. The CDR3 spans 16 residues. V dropped 5 bases and J dropped 0 bases, with 13 bases sitting between them. The germline V gene encodes CDR1 SGHTA and CDR2 FQGNSA.

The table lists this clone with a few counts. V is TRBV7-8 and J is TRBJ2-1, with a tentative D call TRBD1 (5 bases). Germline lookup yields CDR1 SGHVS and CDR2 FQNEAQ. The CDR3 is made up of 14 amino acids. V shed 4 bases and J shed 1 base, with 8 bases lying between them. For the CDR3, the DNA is TGTGCCAGCAGCTACAGGTTGTCCTACAATGAGCAGTTCTTC. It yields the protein CASSYRLSYNEQFF.

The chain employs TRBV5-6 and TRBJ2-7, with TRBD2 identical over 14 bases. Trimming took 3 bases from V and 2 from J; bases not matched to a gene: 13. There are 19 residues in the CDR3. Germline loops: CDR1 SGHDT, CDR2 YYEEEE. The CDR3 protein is CASSYRLAGGLGTPYEQYF. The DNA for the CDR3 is TGTGCCAGCAGCTACAGACTAGCGGGGGGGTTGGGTACACCCTACGAGCAGTACTTC.

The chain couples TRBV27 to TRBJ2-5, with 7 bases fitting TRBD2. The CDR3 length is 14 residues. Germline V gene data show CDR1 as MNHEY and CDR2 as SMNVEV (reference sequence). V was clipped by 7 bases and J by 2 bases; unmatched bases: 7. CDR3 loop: CASMRPGGQETQYF. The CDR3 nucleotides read TGTGCCAGCATGAGGCCGGGAGGTCAAGAGACCCAGTACTTC.

Here the CDR3 DNA reads TGTGCCAGCAGTTCTTCCAAATACGAGCAGTACTTC. Protein: CASSSSKYEQYF. The chain recombines TRBV6-6 with TRBJ2-7, with no clear D. This CDR3 comprises 12 residues. Per the germline V gene, CDR1 is MNHNY and CDR2 is SVGAGI (reference sequence). V was clipped by 4 bases and J by 4 bases, with 8 bases between them.

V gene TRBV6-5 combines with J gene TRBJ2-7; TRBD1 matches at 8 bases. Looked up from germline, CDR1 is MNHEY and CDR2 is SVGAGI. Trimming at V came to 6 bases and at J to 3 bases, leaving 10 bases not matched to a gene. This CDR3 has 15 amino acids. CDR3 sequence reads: CASSYGQGGYYEQYF. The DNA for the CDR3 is TGTGCCAGCAGCTACGGACAGGGCGGTTACTACGAGCAGTACTTC.